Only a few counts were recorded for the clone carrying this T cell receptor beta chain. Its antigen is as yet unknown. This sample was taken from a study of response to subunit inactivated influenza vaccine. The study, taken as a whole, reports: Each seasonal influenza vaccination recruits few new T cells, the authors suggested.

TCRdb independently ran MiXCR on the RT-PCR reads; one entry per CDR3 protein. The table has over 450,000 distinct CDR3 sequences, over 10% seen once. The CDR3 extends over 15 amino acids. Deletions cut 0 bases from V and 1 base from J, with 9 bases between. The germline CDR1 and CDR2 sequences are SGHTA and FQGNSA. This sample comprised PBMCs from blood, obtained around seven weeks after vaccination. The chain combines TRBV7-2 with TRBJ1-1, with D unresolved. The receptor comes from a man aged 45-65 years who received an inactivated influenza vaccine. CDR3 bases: TGTGCCAGCAGCTTAGCTTCGACGAGGAACACTGAAGCTTTCTTT. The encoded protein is CASSLASTRNTEAFF.